A selection of T cell receptor beta chains follows, all from one sample in a study of OX40 agonist ivuxolimab in advanced cancers. Here immunoSEQ multiplex PCR was the method, and the copy in TCRdb shows in-frame clones only, minus some. Of roughly 75,000 clones detected, just over 85% appear once; the ten largest clones hold around 2.8%. Sequencing was performed on CD4+ or CD8+ T cells sorted from blood, taken in a trial of the OX40 agonist ivuxolimab. The receptors stem from an adult with an advanced solid tumor such as melanoma, head and neck, liver or kidney cancer. Each CDR3 is given with its conserved first and last residue. Each record gives: clone size, J gene, V gene, D gene, CDR3 DNA, CDR3 protein. A D gene is named only where the DNA matches it firmly. Size is stated for part of the rows, as once, few or many counts, or as a class when the clone is expanded.

>NA|TRBJ2-5|TRBV9|TRBD1
TGTGCCAGCAGCGTAGAGGGGACAGCCCAAGAGACCCAGTACTTC
CASSVEGTAQETQYF
>NA|TRBJ2-2|TRBV7-8|NA
TGTGCCAGCAGCTGGGGGGCGGGACAGATCACCGGGGAGCTGTTTTTT
CASSWGAGQITGELFF
>once|TRBJ1-3|TRBV5-1|NA
TGCGCCAGCAGCTTGGAGGCAGGGGCCGCTGGAAACACCATATATTTT
CASSLEAGAAGNTIYF
>NA|TRBJ2-1|TRBV9|NA
TGTGCCAGCAGCTCGATGGGGGGTTACAATGAGCAGTTCTTC
CASSSMGGYNEQFF
>NA|TRBJ1-1|TRBV19|NA
TGTGCCAGTAGTGATTTGGACATCTCCGCTTTCTTT
CASSDLDISAFF
>NA|TRBJ1-5|TRBV5-1|NA
TGCGCCAGCAGCTTTGGCAATAGCAATCAGCCCCAGCATTTT
CASSFGNSNQPQHF
>NA|TRBJ2-5|TRBV10-1|NA
TGCGCCAGCAGTGATGGGCAAGAGACCCAGTACTTC
CASSDGQETQYF
>NA|TRBJ2-7|TRBV7-9|TRBD2
TGTGCCAGCGGACTAGCGGGGCCCCACGAGCAGTACTTC
CASGLAGPHEQYF
>NA|TRBJ2-6|TRBV11-2|NA
TGTGCCAGCAGCTTAGTACGTGGGGCCAACGTCCTGACTTTC
CASSLVRGANVLTF
>NA|TRBJ1-2|TRBV2|NA
TGTGCCAGCAGTGAAGCGCTGGGGGGTGGGTATGGCTACACCTTC
CASSEALGGGYGYTF
>NA|TRBJ1-6|TRBV15|NA
TGTGCCACCAGTCCGACCGATAACCGGATTTCACCCCTCCACTTT
CATSPTDNRISPLHF
>NA|TRBJ2-3|TRBV7-6|NA
TGTGCCAGCAGCTTAGGCCGGGGGGCTGCAGATACGCAGTATTTT
CASSLGRGAADTQYF
>NA|TRBJ2-7|TRBV4-1|TRBD1
TGCGCCAGCAGTCGGGGACAGTACTCCTACGAGCAGTACTTC
CASSRGQYSYEQYF
>NA|TRBJ2-5|TRBV29-1|TRBD1
TGCAGCGCGACAGGGGGGGGAGAGACCCAGTACTTC
CSATGGGETQYF
>few|TRBJ1-6|TRBV19|TRBD1
TGTGCCAGTCGAGGGGGCGGAATGAATTCACCCCTCCACTTT
CASRGGGMNSPLHF
>NA|TRBJ1-2|TRBV5-4|TRBD1
TGTGCCAGCAGCTTGGTCCAGGGACAGGGGGGGAACTATGGCTACACCTTC
CASSLVQGQGGNYGYTF
>NA|TRBJ1-1|TRBV10-2|NA
TGCGCCAGCAGGTATAACAGGGACACTGAAGCTTTCTTT
CASRYNRDTEAFF
>NA|TRBJ1-5|TRBV7-2|NA
TGTGCCAGCAGCCCCGTCTTAGTCGGACAGCCCCAGCATTTT
CASSPVLVGQPQHF
>NA|TRBJ2-5|TRBV7-7|TRBD2
TGTGCTAGCAGCTCCGGGGGGGGGAGACAAGAGACCCAGTACTTC
CASSSGGGRQETQYF
>NA|TRBJ2-7|TRBV18|TRBD1
TGTGCCAGCTCACCACAGGCGACAGGGATACCCTCCTACGAGCAGTACTTC
CASSPQATGIPSYEQYF
>NA|TRBJ1-1|TRBV28|TRBD1
TGTGCCAGCAGACTACAGGGGCGCACTGAAGCTTTCTTT
CASRLQGRTEAFF
>NA|TRBJ2-5|TRBV10-3|TRBD2
TGTGCCATCTCTGCTAGCGGGGGACACCAAGAGACCCAGTACTTC
CAISASGGHQETQYF
>NA|TRBJ1-3|TRBV12-5|NA
TGTGCTAGTGGGTTACCGTTGAGCTCTGGAAACACCATATATTTT
CASGLPLSSGNTIYF
>NA|TRBJ2-7|TRBV21-1|NA
TGTGCCAGCAGTTCCACATACAGAGTCGGTTACGAGCAGTACTTC
CASSSTYRVGYEQYF
>NA|TRBJ2-1|TRBV5-4|TRBD2
TGTGCCAGCAGCTTGGATACTAGCGGAGACAATGAGCAGTTCTTC
CASSLDTSGDNEQFF
>few|TRBJ1-1|TRBV5-4|TRBD1
TGTGCCAGCAGCTCAGGGGGACAGGGAGTGGGGGAAGCTTTCTTT
CASSSGGQGVGEAFF
>NA|TRBJ2-3|TRBV19|TRBD2
TGTGCCAGTAGTTGGACTAGCGAACTTGTTGATACGCAGTATTTT
CASSWTSELVDTQYF
>once|TRBJ1-1|TRBV28|NA
TGTGCCAGCAGGTTAGAGTTTAGAGCTTTCTTT
CASRLEFRAFF
>few|TRBJ2-1|TRBV9|NA
TGTGCCAGCAGCGTAGACAGGGAGGCTGAGCAGTTCTTC
CASSVDREAEQFF
>NA|TRBJ2-2|TRBV7-3|NA
TGTGCCAGCAGCTTATCATCCACAGGGACCGGGGAGCTGTTTTTT
CASSLSSTGTGELFF
>NA|TRBJ2-1|TRBV4-2|TRBD1
TGTGCCAGCAGCCAAGCGACCGGGACAGTTAACAATGAGCAGTTCTTC
CASSQATGTVNNEQFF
>NA|TRBJ2-2|TRBV7-9|NA
TGTGCCAGCAGCTTTCTTACCAGCACCGGGGAGCTGTTTTTT
CASSFLTSTGELFF
>once|TRBJ2-1|TRBV7-6|TRBD2
TGTGCCAGCAGCTTTTTCGCGGGGGAGCGGCGTGAGCAGTTCTTC
CASSFFAGERREQFF
>few|TRBJ1-3|TRBV5-5|TRBD1
TGTGCCAGCAGCTTGGTTGGGACAGACTCTGGAAACACCATATATTTT
CASSLVGTDSGNTIYF
>NA|TRBJ1-3|TRBV19|NA
TGTGCCACTGAGGGGGAGGACTCTGGAAACACCATATATTTT
CATEGEDSGNTIYF
>NA|TRBJ1-2|TRBV6-6|NA
TGTGCCAGCAGTTACTCGGGGGGAAGATCCTATGGCTACACCTTC
CASSYSGGRSYGYTF
>NA|TRBJ1-3|TRBV28|NA
TGTGCCAGCAGTTTACCGGCAGGTCGGCACTCTGGAAACACCATATATTTT
CASSLPAGRHSGNTIYF
>NA|TRBJ1-6|TRBV6-6|NA
TGTGCCAGCACTCCTTACCAGGGTACCGGTTCACCCCTCCACTTT
CASTPYQGTGSPLHF
>once|TRBJ2-1|TRBV5-1|TRBD2
TGCGCCAGCAGCGTCTTGAGCGGGGGGACGAACAGTGAGCAGTTCTTC
CASSVLSGGTNSEQFF
>NA|TRBJ2-7|TRBV6-1|TRBD1
TGTGCCAGCAGCGACAGGGCGAAGGTCTCCTACGAGCAGTACTTC
CASSDRAKVSYEQYF
>once|TRBJ2-7|TRBV28|NA
TGTGCCAGCAGTCTCGGGACTGCCCTAAAGTCCTACGAGCAGTACTTC
CASSLGTALKSYEQYF
>once|TRBJ2-5|TRBV2|NA
TGTGCCAGCAGTGCCGAATTGGGGGTACAAGAGACCCAGTACTTC
CASSAELGVQETQYF
>NA|TRBJ2-3|TRBV19|NA
TGTGCCAGTAATCGCGGCCCGCTCACAGATACGCAGTATTTT
CASNRGPLTDTQYF
>NA|TRBJ2-1|TRBV4-3|TRBD1
TGCGCCAGCAGCGCCCGGGACAGGGGTCACAATGAGCAGTTCTTC
CASSARDRGHNEQFF
>NA|TRBJ2-2|TRBV6-1|NA
TGTGCCATCGAACCCGTGCAGGGATATTACGGGGAGCTGTTTTTT
CAIEPVQGYYGELFF
>once|TRBJ2-1|TRBV28|TRBD1
TGTGCCAGCAGCCTTTCCGGACAGGGGACGGGCAATGAGCAGTTCTTC
CASSLSGQGTGNEQFF
>NA|TRBJ2-3|TRBV4-2|TRBD2
TGTGCCAGCAGCCAAGATCCTGGCGGCGGGAGCTTCACAGATACGCAGTATTTT
CASSQDPGGGSFTDTQYF
>NA|TRBJ2-4|TRBV19|NA
TGTGCCAGTAGTTGGGAAGGAACAGCCAAAAACATTCAGTACTTC
CASSWEGTAKNIQYF
>NA|TRBJ2-5|TRBV18|NA
TGTGCCAGCTCACCCACAGGGCAGTACCAAGAGACCCAGTACTTC
CASSPTGQYQETQYF
>NA|TRBJ2-6|TRBV7-3|NA
TGTGCCAGCAGCTTAGCCGTGACTGGGGCCAACGTCCTGACTTTC
CASSLAVTGANVLTF
>NA|TRBJ2-5|TRBV2|NA
TGTGCCAGCAGGACCATAGTCAGTTTGGAGACCCAGTACTTC
CASRTIVSLETQYF
>NA|TRBJ1-2|TRBV18|TRBD1
TGTGCCAGCTCACCCTCGGACAGGGGGCCATATGGCTACACCTTC
CASSPSDRGPYGYTF
>few|TRBJ1-2|TRBV5-1|TRBD1
TGCGCCAGCAGATTACAGGGGGAGAGCTATGGCTACACCTTC
CASRLQGESYGYTF
>NA|TRBJ1-2|TRBV14|NA
TGTGCCAGCAGCCACTTACAGTTTAACTATGGCTACACCTTC
CASSHLQFNYGYTF